This T cell receptor beta chain was sequenced during a study of regulatory T cells in long-lasting Graves disease. General study findings and limits: Only a small sample size was used, which may have cut accuracy.

The CDR3 sequence is 13 residues long. Germline CDR1 reads SGHTA; CDR2 reads FQGNSA. V dropped 3 bases and J dropped 10; count of bases not matched to a gene: 6. As to time point: persistent/refractory GD, antithyroid drugs over 5 years with positive TRAb. The TCR library was made from RNA extracted from PBMCs. Of note for this clonotype: Its target is unknown.

In building TCR beta libraries, iRepertoire HTBI primers were used together with Arm-PCR of CDR3 regions. TCRdb re-called the multiplex PCR reads with MiXCR, one entry per CDR3 protein. The sample yields hundreds of thousands of distinct CDR3 sequences, 20% to 25% seen once. This clonotype originated in a female donor with Graves disease. This rearrangement joins TRBV7-2 to TRBJ2-1; 7 nucleotides line up with TRBD1. The specimen was peripheral blood mononuclear cells (PBMCs), collected when the disease was refractory, from a patient treated with antithyroid drugs. CDR3 in amino acids: CASSFEGAGEQFF. The CDR3 DNA sequence: TGTGCCAGCAGCTTCGAGGGGGCCGGCGAGCAGTTCTTC.